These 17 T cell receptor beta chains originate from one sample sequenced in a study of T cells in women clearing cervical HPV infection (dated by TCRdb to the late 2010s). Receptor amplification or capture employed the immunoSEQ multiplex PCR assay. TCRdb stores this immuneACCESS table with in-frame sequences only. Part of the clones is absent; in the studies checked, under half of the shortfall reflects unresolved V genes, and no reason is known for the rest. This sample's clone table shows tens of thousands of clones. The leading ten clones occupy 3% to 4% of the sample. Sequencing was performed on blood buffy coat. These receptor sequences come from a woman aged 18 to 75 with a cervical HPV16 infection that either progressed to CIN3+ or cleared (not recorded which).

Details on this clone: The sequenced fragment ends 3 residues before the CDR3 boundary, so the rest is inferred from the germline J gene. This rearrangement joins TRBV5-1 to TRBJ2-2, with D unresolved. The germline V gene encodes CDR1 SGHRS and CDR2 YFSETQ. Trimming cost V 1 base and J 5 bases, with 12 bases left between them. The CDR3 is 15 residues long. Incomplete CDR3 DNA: TGCGCCAGCAGCTTGATGCAAGCCAGGACCGGGGAG. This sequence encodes CASSLMQARTGE. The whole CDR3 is CASSLMQARTGELFF.

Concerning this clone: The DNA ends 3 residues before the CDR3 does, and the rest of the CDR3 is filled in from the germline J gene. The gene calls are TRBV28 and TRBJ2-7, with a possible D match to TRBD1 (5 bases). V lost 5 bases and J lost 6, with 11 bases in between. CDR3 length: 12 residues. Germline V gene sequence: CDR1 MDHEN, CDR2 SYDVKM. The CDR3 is CASSLRAFEQYF. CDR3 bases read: TGTGCCAGCAGTCTCAGGGCTTTCGAG.

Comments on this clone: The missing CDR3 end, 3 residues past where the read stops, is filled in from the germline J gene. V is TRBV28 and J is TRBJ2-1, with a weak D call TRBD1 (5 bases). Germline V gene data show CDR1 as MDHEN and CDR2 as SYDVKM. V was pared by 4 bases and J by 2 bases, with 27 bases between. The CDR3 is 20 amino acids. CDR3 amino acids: CASSSSPGGRAVRTYNEQFF. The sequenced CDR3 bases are TGTGCCAGCAGTTCCTCGCCGGGTGGCAGGGCTGTTCGAACCTACAATGAG.

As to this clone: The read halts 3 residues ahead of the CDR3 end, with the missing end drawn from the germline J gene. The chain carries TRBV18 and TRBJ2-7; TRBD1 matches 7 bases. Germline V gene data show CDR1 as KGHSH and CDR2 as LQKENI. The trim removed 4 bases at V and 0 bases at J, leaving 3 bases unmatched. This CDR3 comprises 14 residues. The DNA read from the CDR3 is TGTGCCAGCTCACGGGACAGAAGCTCCTACGAG. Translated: CASSRDRSSYE. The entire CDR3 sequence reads CASSRDRSSYEQYF.

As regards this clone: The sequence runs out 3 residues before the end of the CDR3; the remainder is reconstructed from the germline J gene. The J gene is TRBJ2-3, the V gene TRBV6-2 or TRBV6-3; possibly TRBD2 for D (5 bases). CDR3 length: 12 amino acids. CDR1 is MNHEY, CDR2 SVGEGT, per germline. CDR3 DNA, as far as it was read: TGTGCCAGCAGTTACCACCCGGGGACG. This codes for CASSYHPGT. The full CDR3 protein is CASSYHPGTQYF.

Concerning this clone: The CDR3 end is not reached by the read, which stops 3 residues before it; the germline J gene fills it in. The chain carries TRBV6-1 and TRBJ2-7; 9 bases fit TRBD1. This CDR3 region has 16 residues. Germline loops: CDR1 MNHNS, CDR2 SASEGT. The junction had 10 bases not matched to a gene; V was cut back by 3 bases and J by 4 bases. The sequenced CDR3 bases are TGTGCCAGCAGTGAGAGACCGGGACAGGGAATGTACGAG. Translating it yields CASSERPGQGMYE. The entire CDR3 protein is CASSERPGQGMYEQYF.

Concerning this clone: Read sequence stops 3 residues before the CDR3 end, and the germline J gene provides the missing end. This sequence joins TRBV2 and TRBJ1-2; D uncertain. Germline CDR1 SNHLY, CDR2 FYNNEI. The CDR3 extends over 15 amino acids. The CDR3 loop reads CASSEGLENTDRYTF. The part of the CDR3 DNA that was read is TGTGCCAGCAGTGAAGGTCTGGAGAATACAGATAGG.

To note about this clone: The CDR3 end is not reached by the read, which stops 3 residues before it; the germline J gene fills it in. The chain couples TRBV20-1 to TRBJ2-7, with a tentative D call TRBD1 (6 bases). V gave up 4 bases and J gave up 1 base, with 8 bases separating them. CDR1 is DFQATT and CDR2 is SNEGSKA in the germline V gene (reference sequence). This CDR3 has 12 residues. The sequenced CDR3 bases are TGCAGTGCTACACAGGGATCCTACGAG. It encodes CSATQGSYE. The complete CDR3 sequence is CSATQGSYEQYF.

CDR3 amino acids: CASSLEGVGLAGVQETQYF. CDR3 DNA, as far as it was read: TGCGCCAGCAGCTTGGAGGGCGTTGGACTAGCGGGAGTTCAAGAGACC. The gene calls are TRBV5-1 and TRBJ2-5, with 13 bases lining up with TRBD2. The read is 3 residues too short to cover the CDR3 end, so that end is filled in from the germline J gene. The trim removed 0 bases at V and 2 bases at J, leaving 10 bases unmatched. The germline gives CDR1 SGHRS, CDR2 YFSETQ. This CDR3 is built from 19 residues.

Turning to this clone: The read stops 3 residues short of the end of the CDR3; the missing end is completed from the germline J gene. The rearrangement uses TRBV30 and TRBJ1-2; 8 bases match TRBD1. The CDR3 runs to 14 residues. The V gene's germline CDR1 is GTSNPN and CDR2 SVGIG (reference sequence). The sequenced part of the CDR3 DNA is TGTGCCTGGAGTGCTTTAGACAGGGGATCAAGC. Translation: CAWSALDRGSS. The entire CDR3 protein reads CAWSALDRGSSYTF.

Here the CDR3 reads CASSLMRSGFGGHIYEQYF. The sequenced CDR3 bases are TGTGCCAGCAGCTTAATGCGGTCTGGGTTTGGGGGACATATCTACGAG. The V gene is TRBV7-3, the J gene TRBJ2-7; tentative D call: TRBD1 (6 bases). The sequence runs out 3 residues before the end of the CDR3; the remainder is reconstructed from the germline J gene. The CDR3 extends over 19 amino acids. Germline CDR1 and CDR2: SGHTA and FQGTGA. Trimming removed 1 base at V and 3 bases at J, with 25 bases between. The full variable domain, in which reference TRBV7-3 and TRBJ2-7 provide the parts outside the CDR3, is GAGVSQTPSNKVTEKGKYVELRCDPISGHTALYWYRQSLGQGPEFLIYFQGTGAADDSGLPNDRFFAVRPEGSVSTLKIQRTERGDSAVYLCASSLMRSGFGGHIYEQYFGPGTRLTVT.

CDR3 bases read: TGTGCCAGCAGCCAAACAGGCTCCTACGAG. The encoded protein is CASSQTGSYE. The whole CDR3 reads CASSQTGSYEQYF. This chain uses TRBV14 with TRBJ2-7, with D possibly being TRBD1 (5 bases). The read is 3 residues too short to cover the CDR3 end, so that end is filled in from the germline J gene. Germline values: CDR1 SGHDN, CDR2 FVKESK. Trimming removed 2 bases from V and 0 bases from J, with 5 bases in between. This CDR3 has 13 amino acids.

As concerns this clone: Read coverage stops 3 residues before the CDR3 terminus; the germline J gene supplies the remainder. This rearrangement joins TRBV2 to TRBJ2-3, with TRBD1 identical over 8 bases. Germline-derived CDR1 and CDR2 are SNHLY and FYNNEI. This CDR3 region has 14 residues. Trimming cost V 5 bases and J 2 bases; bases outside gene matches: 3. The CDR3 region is CASSQDRDTDTQYF. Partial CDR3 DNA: TGTGCCAGCAGTCAGGACAGGGACACAGATACG.

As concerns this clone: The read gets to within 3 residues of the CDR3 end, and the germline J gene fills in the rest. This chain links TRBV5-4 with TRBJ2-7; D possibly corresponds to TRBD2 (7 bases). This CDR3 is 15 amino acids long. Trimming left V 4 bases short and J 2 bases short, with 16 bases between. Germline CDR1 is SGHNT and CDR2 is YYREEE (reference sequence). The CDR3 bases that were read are TGTGCCAGCAGCCCCAGGGCGGGGGCGACCTACGAG. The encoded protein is CASSPRAGATYE. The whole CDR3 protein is CASSPRAGATYEQYF.

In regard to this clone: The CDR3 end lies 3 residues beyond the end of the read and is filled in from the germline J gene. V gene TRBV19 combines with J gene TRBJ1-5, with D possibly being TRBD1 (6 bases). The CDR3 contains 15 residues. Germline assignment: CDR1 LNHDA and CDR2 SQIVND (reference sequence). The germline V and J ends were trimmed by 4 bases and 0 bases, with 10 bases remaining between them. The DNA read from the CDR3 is TGTGCCAGTAGTACAGGGGCATATAGCAATCAGCCC. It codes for CASSTGAYSNQP. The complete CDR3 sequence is CASSTGAYSNQPQHF.

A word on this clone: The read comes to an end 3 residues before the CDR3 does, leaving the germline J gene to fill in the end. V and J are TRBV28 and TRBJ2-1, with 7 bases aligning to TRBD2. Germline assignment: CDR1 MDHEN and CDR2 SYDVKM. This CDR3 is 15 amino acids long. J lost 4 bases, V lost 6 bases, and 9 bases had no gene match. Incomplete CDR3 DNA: TGTGCCAGCAGCCGAGCTAGCGGAGCATACAATGAG. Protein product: CASSRASGAYNE. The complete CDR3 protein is CASSRASGAYNEQFF.

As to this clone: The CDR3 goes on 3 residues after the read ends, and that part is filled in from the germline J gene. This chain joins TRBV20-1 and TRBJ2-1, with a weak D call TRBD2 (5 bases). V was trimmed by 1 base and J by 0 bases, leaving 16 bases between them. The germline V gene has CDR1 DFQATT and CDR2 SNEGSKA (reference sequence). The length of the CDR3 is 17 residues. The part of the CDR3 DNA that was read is TGCAGTGCTAGAGGATACGGGGTTAGACACTCCTACAATGAG. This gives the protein CSARGYGVRHSYNE. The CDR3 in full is CSARGYGVRHSYNEQFF.